These 13 T cell receptor beta chains came from one sample sequenced in a study of cytomegalovirus exposure and HLA in healthy donors. A multiplex PCR was run with 60 Vbeta primers and 13 Jbeta primers. Profiled with immunoSEQ multiplex PCR; TCRdb holds only in-frame clones, not every one. The table includes roughly 160,000 clones, roughly 80% detected once. Sequenced material: PBMCs. These receptors all stem from a man aged 30 to 45 in good health and CMV-seropositive.

V is TRBV2 and J is TRBJ1-2; TRBD1 matches at 7 bases. V shed 6 bases and J 2 bases; nucleotides not matched to a gene: 0. The CDR3 consists of 12 residues. Germline CDR1 SNHLY, CDR2 FYNNEI. In nucleotides, the CDR3 is TGTGCCAGCAGACAGGGGAACTATGGCTACACCTTC. Protein sequence: CASRQGNYGYTF.

A remark on this clone: Other DNA sequences of this sample code for an identical CDR3. The CDR3 reads CASSIGGTYEQYF. The CDR3 nucleotides read TGTGCCAGTAGTATTGGGGGGACCTACGAGCAGTACTTC. J is TRBJ2-7 and V is TRBV19, with D possibly matching TRBD2 (6 bases). Germline CDR1 reads LNHDA; CDR2 reads SQIVND (reference sequence). Deletions cut 3 bases from V and 2 bases from J, with 8 bases between. This CDR3 spans 13 amino acids.

This chain connects TRBV11-2 to TRBJ2-3, with D hard to call. The CDR3 spans 13 residues. The V end lost 2 bases, the J end lost 2 bases, and 5 bases lay between the germline ends. Germline CDR1 is SGHAT and CDR2 is FQNNGV. The CDR3 loop reads CASSLTNTDTQYF. DNA for the CDR3: TGTGCCAGCAGCTTAACTAACACAGATACGCAGTATTTT.

The V call is TRBV5-4, the J call TRBJ2-3; TRBD1 might be the D (5 bases). Trimming pared 0 bases from V and 2 bases from J, leaving 10 bases between. The CDR3 length is 15 residues. Germline assignment: CDR1 SGHNT and CDR2 YYREEE (reference sequence). The CDR3 sequence is CASSLDGHFTDTQYF. CDR3 DNA sequence: TGTGCCAGCAGCTTGGATGGACATTTCACAGATACGCAGTATTTT.

The chain combines TRBV18 with TRBJ2-1, with 9 bases lining up with TRBD1. The V gene's germline CDR1 is KGHSH and CDR2 LQKENI. There are 13 residues in the CDR3. V lost 7 bases to trimming and J lost 8 bases; unmatched junction nucleotides: 6. The CDR3: CASWDRVGDEQFF. In nucleotides, the CDR3 is TGTGCCAGCTGGGACAGGGTTGGTGATGAGCAGTTCTTC. Supplemented by reference TRBV18 and TRBJ2-1, the full variable domain reads NAGVMQNPRHLVRRRGQEARLRCSPMKGHSHVYWYRQLPEEGLKFMVYLQKENIIDESGMPKERFSAEFPKEGPSILRIQQVVRGDSAAYFCASWDRVGDEQFFGPGTRLTVL.

The gene calls are TRBV30 and TRBJ2-1, with D perhaps matching TRBD1 (5 bases). The CDR3 covers 16 residues. Germline CDR1 and CDR2: GTSNPN and SVGIG (reference sequence). Trimming shortened V by 0 bases and J by 1 base, and 13 bases separated the two germline ends. The CDR3 DNA is TGTGCCTGGAGTGTAGGGGCAGGCGCTTCCTACAATGAGCAGTTCTTC. Its translation is CAWSVGAGASYNEQFF.

This chain links TRBV30 with TRBJ1-6; maybe TRBD1 (6 bases). This CDR3 has 13 amino acids. V was clipped by 1 base and J by 9 bases, with 10 bases between them. Germline lookup yields CDR1 GTSNPN and CDR2 SVGIG (reference sequence). The CDR3 DNA reads TGTGCCTGGAGTGAGGACAGCGGTTCACCCCTCCACTTT. The encoded protein is CAWSEDSGSPLHF.

This clone was observed a few times. The V call is TRBV7-9, the J call TRBJ1-4, with 7 bases lining up with TRBD1. With 5 bases clipped from V and 1 base from J, the junction kept 4 bases outside the gene matches. The CDR3 spans 15 residues. Looked up from germline, CDR1 is SEHNR and CDR2 is FQNEAQ (reference sequence). In DNA form, the CDR3 reads TGTGCCAGCAGCCCAAGACAGGGAACTAATGAAAAACTGTTTTTT. It codes for CASSPRQGTNEKLFF.

This clone was seen a few times. The chain carries TRBV4-2 and TRBJ2-5; D might be TRBD2 (6 bases). Germline-derived CDR1 and CDR2 are LGHNA and YNFKEQ. The CDR3 consists of 16 residues. Between the trimmed V and J ends, which lost 0 bases and 3 bases, there was a span of 14 bases. CDR3 sequence (DNA): TGTGCCAGCAGCCAAGATGGACTACCTAGGGAAGAGACCCAGTACTTC. The encoded protein is CASSQDGLPREETQYF.

J is TRBJ2-3 and V is TRBV28; 7 nucleotides line up with TRBD2. Germline loops: CDR1 MDHEN, CDR2 SYDVKM. The V and J ends lost 0 bases and 4 bases, in that order; junction bases with no gene match: 4. The CDR3 is made up of 15 amino acids. CDR3 loop: CASSLWGGVADTQYF. CDR3 sequence (DNA): TGTGCCAGCAGTTTATGGGGAGGGGTGGCAGATACGCAGTATTTT.

The chain has TRBV27 and TRBJ1-2, with D perhaps TRBD1 (6 bases). The ends were cut back, 10 bases at V and 8 bases at J, with 17 bases in the middle. Germline lookup yields CDR1 MNHEY and CDR2 SMNVEV (reference sequence). This CDR3 comprises 12 residues. The CDR3: CATSDRRGGYTF. CDR3 DNA: TGTGCCACCTCGGACAGAAGGGGCGGCTACACCTTC.

CDR3 sequence: CASSHRDRSSYEQYF. The CDR3 coding sequence is TGTGCCAGCAGCCACCGTGACAGGTCCTCCTACGAGCAGTACTTC. The V call is TRBV7-9, the J call TRBJ2-7, with a weak D call TRBD1 (6 bases). Trimming took 5 bases from V and 0 from J, leaving 14 bases between them. This CDR3 region has 15 residues. CDR1 and CDR2 from the germline V gene are SEHNR and FQNEAQ (reference sequence). Full variable domain (missing parts from reference TRBV7-9 and TRBJ2-7): DTGVSQNPRHKITKRGQNVTFRCDPISEHNRLYWYRQTLGQGPEFLTYFQNEAQLEKSRLLSDRFSAERPKGSFSTLEIQRTEQGDSAMYLCASSHRDRSSYEQYFGPGTRLTVT.

This clone was seen more than once but under ten times. The chain combines TRBV10-3 with TRBJ2-1; 9 nucleotides align to TRBD2. V gave up 10 bases and J gave up 5 bases; unmatched junction bases: 6. Germline CDR1 is ENHRY and CDR2 is SYGVKD. The CDR3 is 13 amino acids. The CDR3 bases are TGTGCCAGTAGCGGGGGCCTGAACAATGAGCAGTTCTTC. As protein: CASSGGLNNEQFF.